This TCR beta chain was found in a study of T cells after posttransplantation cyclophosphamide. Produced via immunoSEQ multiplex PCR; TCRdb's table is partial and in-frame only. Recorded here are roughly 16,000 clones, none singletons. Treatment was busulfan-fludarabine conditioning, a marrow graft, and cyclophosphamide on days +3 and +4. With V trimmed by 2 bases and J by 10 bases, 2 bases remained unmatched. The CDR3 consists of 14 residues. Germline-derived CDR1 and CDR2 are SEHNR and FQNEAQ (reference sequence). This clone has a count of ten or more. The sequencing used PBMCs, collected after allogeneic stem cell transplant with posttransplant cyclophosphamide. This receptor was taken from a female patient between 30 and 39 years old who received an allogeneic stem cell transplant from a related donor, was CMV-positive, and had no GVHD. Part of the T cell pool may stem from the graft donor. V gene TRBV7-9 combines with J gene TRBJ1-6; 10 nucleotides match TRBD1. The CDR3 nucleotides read TGTGCCAGCAGCTTATGGGACAGGGGCTCACCCCTCCACTTT. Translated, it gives CASSLWDRGSPLHF.